The source of this T cell receptor beta chain is a study of shared clonotypes between healthy human individuals. At the level of the study: Participating donors consisted of a couple of women and a few men aged 18 to 49.

Ten or more counts support this clone. Its antigen is still unknown. The sample carries other DNA sequences with the same CDR3. Original methodology: From ImmunoSEQ came sequences covering only the junction and carrying no quality scores, so filtering differed. Sequenced by immunoSEQ multiplex PCR; TCRdb stores in-frame clones only, minus some. The DNA was the basis for D and trimming; V, J and clone size are from that table. This sample yields 450,000 to 500,000 clones, of which roughly 80% are seen a single time; roughly 13% belongs to the top ten. Overall study findings and caveats: Read depth was anticipated to influence clonotype sharing among donors. Sampling covered nothing but blood. Tissue TCR repertoires likely differ from those found in blood.

The source material was PBMCs. The TCR comes from a woman aged 40-49 years in good health. Some clones in this sample may be carry-over from other donors' samples.

The CDR3 region is CASSLQGSYEQYF. CDR3 DNA: TGTGCCAGCAGCTTGCAGGGCTCCTACGAGCAGTACTTC. V gene TRBV5-8 combines with J gene TRBJ2-7, with D possibly matching TRBD1 (5 bases). The CDR3 length is 13 residues. Germline CDR1 SGHTS, CDR2 YDEGEE. Trimming pared 1 base from V and 0 bases from J, leaving 5 bases between.